This T cell receptor beta chain was profiled in a study of control samples from healthy donors and cancer patients. Germline V lookup: CDR1 KGHSH, CDR2 LQKENI. The V and J ends lost 3 bases and 10 bases respectively, with 21 bases between them. The CDR3 runs to 15 residues. Profiled with immunoSEQ multiplex PCR; TCRdb holds only in-frame clones, not every one. The sample lists some 100,000 clones; about nine tenths were seen once. The origin of this receptor is a human donor in good health. The donor label of this sample is uncertain. The chain couples TRBV18 to TRBJ1-2, with D tentatively TRBD1 (6 bases). Sequenced input: blood. The CDR3: CASSPDPQGRMTYTF. CDR3 DNA: TGTGCCAGCTCACCGGACCCACAGGGTAGAATGACCTACACCTTC.